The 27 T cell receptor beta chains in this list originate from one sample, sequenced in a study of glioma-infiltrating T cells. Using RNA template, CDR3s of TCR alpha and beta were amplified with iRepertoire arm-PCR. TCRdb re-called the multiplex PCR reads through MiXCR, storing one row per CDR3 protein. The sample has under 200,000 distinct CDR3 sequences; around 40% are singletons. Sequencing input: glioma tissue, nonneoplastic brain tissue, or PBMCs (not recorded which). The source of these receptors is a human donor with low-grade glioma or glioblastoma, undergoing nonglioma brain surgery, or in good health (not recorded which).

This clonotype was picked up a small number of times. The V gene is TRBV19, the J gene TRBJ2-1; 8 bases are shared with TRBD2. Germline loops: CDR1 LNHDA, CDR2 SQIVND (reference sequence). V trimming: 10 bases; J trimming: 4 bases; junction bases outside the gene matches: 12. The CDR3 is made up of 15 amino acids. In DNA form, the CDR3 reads TGTGCCACCCAGATAGCGGGAATACATTACAATGAGCAGTTCTTC. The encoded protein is CATQIAGIHYNEQFF.

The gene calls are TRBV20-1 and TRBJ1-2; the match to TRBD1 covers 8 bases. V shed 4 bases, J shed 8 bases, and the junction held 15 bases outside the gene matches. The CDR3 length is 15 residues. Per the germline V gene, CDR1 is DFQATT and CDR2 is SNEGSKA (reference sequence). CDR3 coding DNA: TGCAGTGCTATACTGGACAGGGCCCTTTCCCGCGGCTACACCTTC. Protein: CSAILDRALSRGYTF.

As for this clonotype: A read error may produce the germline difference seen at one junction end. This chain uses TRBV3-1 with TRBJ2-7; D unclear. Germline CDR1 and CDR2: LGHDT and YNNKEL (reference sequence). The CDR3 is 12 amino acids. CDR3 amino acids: CASSLTSYEKYF. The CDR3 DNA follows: TGTGCCAGCAGCCTGACATCCTACGAGAAGTACTTC.

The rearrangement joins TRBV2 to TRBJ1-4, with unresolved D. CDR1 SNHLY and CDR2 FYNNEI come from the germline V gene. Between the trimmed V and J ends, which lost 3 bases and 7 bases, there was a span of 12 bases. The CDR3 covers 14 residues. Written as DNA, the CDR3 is TGTGCCAGCAGTGAGGGAGGGAACCTTGAAAAACTGTTTTTT. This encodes CASSEGGNLEKLFF.

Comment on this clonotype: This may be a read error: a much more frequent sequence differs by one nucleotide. The CDR3 is CATSPGDKNTIYF. Written as DNA, the CDR3 is TGTGCCACCAGCCCGGGAGATAAAAACACCATATATTTT. This rearrangement joins TRBV15 to TRBJ1-3; no firm D call. The germline V and J ends were trimmed by 5 bases and 6 bases, with 11 bases remaining between them. CDR1 is LNHNV, CDR2 YYDKDF, per germline (reference sequence). The CDR3 runs 13 residues.

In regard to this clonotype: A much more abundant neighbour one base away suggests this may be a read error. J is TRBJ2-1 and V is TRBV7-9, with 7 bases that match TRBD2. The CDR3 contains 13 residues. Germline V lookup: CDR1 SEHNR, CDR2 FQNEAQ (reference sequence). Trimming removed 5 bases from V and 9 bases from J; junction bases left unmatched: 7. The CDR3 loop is CASSTQTSFEQFF. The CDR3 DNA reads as TGTGCCAGCAGCACCCAGACTAGCTTTGAGCAGTTCTTC.

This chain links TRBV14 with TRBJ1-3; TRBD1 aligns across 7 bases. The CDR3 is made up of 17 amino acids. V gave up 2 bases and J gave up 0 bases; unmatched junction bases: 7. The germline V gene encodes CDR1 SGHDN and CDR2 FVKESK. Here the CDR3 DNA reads TGTGCCAGCAGCCAACGGACAGGACAGAGCTCTGGAAACACCATATATTTT. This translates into CASSQRTGQSSGNTIYF.

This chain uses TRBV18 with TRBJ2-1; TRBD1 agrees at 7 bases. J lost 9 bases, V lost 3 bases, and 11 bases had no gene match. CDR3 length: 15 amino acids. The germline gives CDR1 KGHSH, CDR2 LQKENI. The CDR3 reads CASSPRQGGFREQFF. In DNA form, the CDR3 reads TGTGCCAGCTCACCGAGGCAAGGGGGCTTCCGTGAGCAGTTCTTC.

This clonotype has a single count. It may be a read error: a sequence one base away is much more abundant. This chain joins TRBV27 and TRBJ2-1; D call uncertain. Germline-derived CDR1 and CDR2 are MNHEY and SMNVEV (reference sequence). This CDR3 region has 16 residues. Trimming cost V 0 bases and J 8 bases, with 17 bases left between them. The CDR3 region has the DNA TGTGCCAGCAGTTTATCGCTGTGGGTTCGGCCCCATGAGCAGTTCTTC. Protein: CASSLSLWVRPHEQFF.

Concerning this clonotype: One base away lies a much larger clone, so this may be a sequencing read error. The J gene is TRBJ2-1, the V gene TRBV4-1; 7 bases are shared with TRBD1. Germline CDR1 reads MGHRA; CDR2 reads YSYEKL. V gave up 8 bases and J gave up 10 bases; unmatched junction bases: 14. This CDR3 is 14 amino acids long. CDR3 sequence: CASGDHRGSYEQFF. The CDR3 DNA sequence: TGCGCCAGCGGGGACCACAGGGGCTCCTACGAGCAGTTCTTC.

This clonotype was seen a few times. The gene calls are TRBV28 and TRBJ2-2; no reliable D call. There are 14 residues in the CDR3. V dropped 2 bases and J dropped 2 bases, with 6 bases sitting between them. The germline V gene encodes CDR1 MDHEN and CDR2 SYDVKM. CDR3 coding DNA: TGTGCCAGCAGTTTAGGCAGCAACACCGGGGAGCTGTTTTTT. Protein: CASSLGSNTGELFF.

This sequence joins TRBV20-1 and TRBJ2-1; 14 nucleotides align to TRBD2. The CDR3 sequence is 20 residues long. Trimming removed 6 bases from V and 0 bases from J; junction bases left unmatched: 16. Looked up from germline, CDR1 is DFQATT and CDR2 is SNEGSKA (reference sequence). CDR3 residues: CSALNALGLAGARSYNEQFF. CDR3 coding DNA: TGCAGTGCCTTAAATGCTCTGGGACTAGCGGGAGCCCGCTCCTACAATGAGCAGTTCTTC.

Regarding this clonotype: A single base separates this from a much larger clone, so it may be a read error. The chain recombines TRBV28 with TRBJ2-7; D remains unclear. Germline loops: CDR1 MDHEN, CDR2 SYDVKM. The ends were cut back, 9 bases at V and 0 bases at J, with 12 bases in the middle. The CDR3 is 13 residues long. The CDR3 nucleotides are TGTGCCAGTGGGAAGTCCGGCTCCTACGAGCAGTACTTC. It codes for CASGKSGSYEQYF.

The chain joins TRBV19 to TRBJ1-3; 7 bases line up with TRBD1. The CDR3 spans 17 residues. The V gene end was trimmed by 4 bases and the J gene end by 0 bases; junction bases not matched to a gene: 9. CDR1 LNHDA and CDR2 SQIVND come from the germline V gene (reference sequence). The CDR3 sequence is CASSTRTGPSSGNTIYF. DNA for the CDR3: TGTGCCAGTAGTACCCGGACAGGACCCAGCTCTGGAAACACCATATATTTT.

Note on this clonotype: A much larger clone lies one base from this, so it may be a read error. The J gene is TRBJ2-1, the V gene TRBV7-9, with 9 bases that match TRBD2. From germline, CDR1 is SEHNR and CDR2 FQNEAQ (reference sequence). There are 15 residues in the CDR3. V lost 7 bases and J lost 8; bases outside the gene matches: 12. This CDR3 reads CASILVAGEDDEQFF. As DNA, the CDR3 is TGTGCCAGCATCTTGGTAGCGGGAGAAGATGATGAGCAGTTCTTC. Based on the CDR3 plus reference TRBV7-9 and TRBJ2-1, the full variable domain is DTGVSQNPRHKITKRGQNVTFRCDPISEHNRLYWYRQTLGQGPEFLTYFQNEAQLEKSRLLSDRFSAERPKGSFSTLEIQRTEQGDSAMYLCASILVAGEDDEQFFGPGTRLTVL.

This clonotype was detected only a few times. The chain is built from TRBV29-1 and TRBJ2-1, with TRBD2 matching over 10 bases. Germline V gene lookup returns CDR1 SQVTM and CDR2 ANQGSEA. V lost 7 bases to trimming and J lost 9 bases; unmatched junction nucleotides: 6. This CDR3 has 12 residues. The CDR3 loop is CSAGTSVGEQFF. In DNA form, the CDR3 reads TGCAGCGCCGGGACTAGCGTGGGTGAGCAGTTCTTC.

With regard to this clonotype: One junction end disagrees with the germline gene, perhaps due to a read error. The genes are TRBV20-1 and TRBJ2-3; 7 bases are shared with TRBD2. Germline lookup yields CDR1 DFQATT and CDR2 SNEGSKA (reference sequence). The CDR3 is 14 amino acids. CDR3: CSARRGTKTDKQYF. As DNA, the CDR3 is TGCAGTGCTAGACGTGGGACTAAAACAGATAAGCAGTATTTT.

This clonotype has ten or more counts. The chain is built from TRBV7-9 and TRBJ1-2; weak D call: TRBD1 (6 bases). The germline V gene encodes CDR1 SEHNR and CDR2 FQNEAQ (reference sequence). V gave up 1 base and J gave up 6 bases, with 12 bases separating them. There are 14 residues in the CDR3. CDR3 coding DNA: TGTGCCAGCAGCTTAGATGACAGGTGGAATGGCTACACCTTC. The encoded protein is CASSLDDRWNGYTF.

DNA of the CDR3: TGTGCCAGCAGCCCCCAACTAGCGGGAGTAGGCGAGCAGTACTTC. This sequence encodes CASSPQLAGVGEQYF. The chain links TRBV3-1 to TRBJ2-7, with 11 bases identical to TRBD2. Per germline, CDR1 LGHDT and CDR2 YNNKEL (reference sequence). Germline trimming cut 4 bases from V and 6 bases from J; bases unmatched to any gene: 8. The CDR3 has 15 residues.

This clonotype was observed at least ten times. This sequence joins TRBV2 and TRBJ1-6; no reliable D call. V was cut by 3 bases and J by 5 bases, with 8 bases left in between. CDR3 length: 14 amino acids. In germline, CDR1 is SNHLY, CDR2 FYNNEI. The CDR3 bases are TGTGCCAGCAGTGATCGCCGGAATAATTCACCCCTCCACTTT. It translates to CASSDRRNNSPLHF.

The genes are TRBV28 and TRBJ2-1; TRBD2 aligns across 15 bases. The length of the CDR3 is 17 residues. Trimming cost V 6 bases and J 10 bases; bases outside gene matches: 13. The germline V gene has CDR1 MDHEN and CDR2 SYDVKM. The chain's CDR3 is CASRPIFAGLAGGEQFF. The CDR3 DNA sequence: TGTGCCAGCAGACCCATCTTCGCCGGACTAGCGGGAGGGGAGCAGTTCTTC.

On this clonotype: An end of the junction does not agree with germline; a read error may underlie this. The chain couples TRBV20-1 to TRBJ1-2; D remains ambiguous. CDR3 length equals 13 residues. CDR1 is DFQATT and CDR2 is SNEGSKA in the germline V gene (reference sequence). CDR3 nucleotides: TGCATTGCTAAAGATCTGACCGCTTATGGCTACACCTTC. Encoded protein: CIAKDLTAYGYTF.

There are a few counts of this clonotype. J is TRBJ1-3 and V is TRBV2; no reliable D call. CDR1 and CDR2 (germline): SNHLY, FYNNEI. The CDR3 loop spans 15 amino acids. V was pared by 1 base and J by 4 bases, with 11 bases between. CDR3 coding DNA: TGTGCCAGCAGTGAAGTCTGGGGTTCGGGAAACACCATATATTTT. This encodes CASSEVWGSGNTIYF.

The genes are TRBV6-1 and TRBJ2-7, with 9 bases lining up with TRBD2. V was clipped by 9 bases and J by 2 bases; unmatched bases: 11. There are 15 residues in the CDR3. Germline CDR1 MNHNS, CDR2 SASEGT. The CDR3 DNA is TGTGCCAGTGGGCGGGAGGGCTTAGGGACCTACGAGCAGTACTTC. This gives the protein CASGREGLGTYEQYF.

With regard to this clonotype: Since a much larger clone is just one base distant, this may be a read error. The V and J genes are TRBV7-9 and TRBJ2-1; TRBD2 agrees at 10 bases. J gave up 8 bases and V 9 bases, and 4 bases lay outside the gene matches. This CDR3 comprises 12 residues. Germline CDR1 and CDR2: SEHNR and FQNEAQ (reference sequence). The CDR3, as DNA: TGTGCCAGAAGCGGGAGGGGGTATGAGCAGTTCTTC. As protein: CARSGRGYEQFF.

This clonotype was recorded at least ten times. The CDR3 reads CASSAVGGGTEAFF. In DNA form, the CDR3 reads TGTGCCAGCAGCGCCGTGGGGGGTGGGACTGAAGCTTTCTTT. The rearrangement joins TRBV7-9 to TRBJ1-1; tentatively, D is TRBD1 (5 bases). The CDR3 is 14 residues long. V lost 5 bases and J 5 bases, leaving 15 bases between the germline ends. In germline, CDR1 is SEHNR, CDR2 FQNEAQ (reference sequence).

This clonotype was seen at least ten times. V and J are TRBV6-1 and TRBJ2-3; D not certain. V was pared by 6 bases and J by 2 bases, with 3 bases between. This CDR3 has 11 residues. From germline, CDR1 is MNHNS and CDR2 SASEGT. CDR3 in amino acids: CASRFTDTQYF. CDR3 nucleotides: TGTGCCAGCAGATTCACAGATACGCAGTATTTT.